Below, 16 T cell receptor beta chains from the same sample are listed, as sequenced in a study of siplizumab effects on memory and regulatory T cells. Profiled with immunoSEQ multiplex PCR; TCRdb holds only in-frame clones, not every one. Here the sample spans some 100,000 clones, 85% to 95% being singletons. The sample taken for sequencing was Tregs sorted from blood. These receptors all come from a human donor in good health.

The chain carries TRBV11-2 and TRBJ2-3; no clear D. Trimming left V 4 bases short and J 6 bases short, with 5 bases between. Germline loops: CDR1 SGHAT, CDR2 FQNNGV. There are 11 residues in the CDR3. The CDR3 region has the DNA TGTGCCAGCAGCTCGCTCGATACGCAGTATTTT. This encodes CASSSLDTQYF.

This CDR3 is CASSLDALATDEQFF. CDR3 bases: TGTGCCAGCAGCTTAGACGCCCTAGCGACGGATGAGCAGTTCTTC. This chain uses TRBV7-9 with TRBJ2-1, with a possible D match to TRBD2 (6 bases). CDR3 size: 15 residues. The V and J ends lost 1 base and 8 bases respectively, with 15 bases between them. Looked up from germline, CDR1 is SEHNR and CDR2 is FQNEAQ (reference sequence).

This clone was recorded only once. The J gene is TRBJ1-1, the V gene TRBV6-1; D may be TRBD1 (5 bases). The germline V and J ends were trimmed by 6 bases and 0 bases, with 11 bases remaining between them. CDR3 length: 14 amino acids. Germline V lookup: CDR1 MNHNS, CDR2 SASEGT. This CDR3 is CASRAQVMNTEAFF. CDR3 in DNA: TGTGCCAGCAGGGCACAGGTGATGAACACTGAAGCTTTCTTT.

This chain uses TRBV11-2 with TRBJ2-1, with D unclear. This CDR3 spans 12 amino acids. Per germline, CDR1 SGHAT and CDR2 FQNNGV. Trimming cost V 5 bases and J 8 bases, with 10 bases left between them. The CDR3, as DNA: TGTGCCAGCAGCCGAGGCCTGGATGAGCAGTTCTTC. It is translated as CASSRGLDEQFF.

The CDR3 nucleotides are TGTGCTAGTGGACAGACTAGCGGGTTCAATGAGCAGTTCTTC. This gives the protein CASGQTSGFNEQFF. The chain combines TRBV12-5 with TRBJ2-1, with 10 positions matching TRBD2. Unmatched junction bases numbered 5, after V lost 6 bases and J lost 6 bases. CDR1 is LGHNT, CDR2 FRNRAP, per germline. The CDR3 totals 14 residues.

The V and J genes are TRBV11-3 and TRBJ2-3, with D tentatively TRBD1 or TRBD2 (5 bases each). The germline CDR1 and CDR2 sequences are SGHNT and YENEEA. The CDR3 has 15 amino acids. The germline V and J ends were trimmed by 5 bases and 3 bases, with 15 bases remaining between them. DNA for the CDR3: TGTGCCAGCAGCCCTGGGACGACTCTTACAGATACGCAGTATTTT. This gives the protein CASSPGTTLTDTQYF.

CDR3 residues: CAIRGGLAVYEQYF. The CDR3 DNA follows: TGTGCCATCAGGGGGGGACTAGCTGTCTACGAGCAGTACTTC. The chain combines TRBV10-3 with TRBJ2-7, with 9 positions matching TRBD2. Germline V gene sequence: CDR1 ENHRY, CDR2 SYGVKD. This CDR3 has 14 residues. The V segment lost 6 bases and the J segment 3 bases; nucleotides outside the gene matches: 6.

The chain recombines TRBV5-1 with TRBJ1-2; 9 nucleotides align to TRBD1. V was pared by 4 bases and J by 8 bases, with 12 bases of the junction left unmatched. Looked up from germline, CDR1 is SGHRS and CDR2 is YFSETQ. The CDR3 extends over 15 amino acids. DNA of the CDR3: TGCGCCAGCAGCCCCGGCGCGGGACAGGGCGGAGGCTACACCTTC. The encoded protein is CASSPGAGQGGGYTF.

A single count supports this clone. The sample holds other DNA sequences that translate to the same CDR3. The DNA of the CDR3 is TGCGCCAGCAGCTTACTCGGCAATGAGCAGTTCTTC. This sequence encodes CASSLLGNEQFF. The V call is TRBV5-1, the J call TRBJ2-1; D is unclear. The CDR3 is 12 amino acids. The germline V gene has CDR1 SGHRS and CDR2 YFSETQ. The ends were cut back, 2 bases at V and 6 bases at J, with 6 bases in the middle.

V usage is TRBV12-1 and J usage is TRBJ2-2; TRBD2 reflects the table's D call only, with no check against the DNA. TRBV12-1 is annotated as a pseudogene. There are 15 residues in the CDR3. CDR3 in amino acids: CASRGLGARRGELFF. CDR3 DNA: TGTGCCAGCAGGGGACTAGGAGCGCGAAGAGGGGAGCTGTTTTTT.

The chain carries TRBV29-1 and TRBJ2-3, with 7 positions matching TRBD2. Germline V gives CDR1 SQVTM, CDR2 ANQGSEA. The CDR3 loop spans 15 amino acids. V shed 7 bases and J 1 base; nucleotides not matched to a gene: 11. The CDR3 is CSARSGLEGTDTQYF. The CDR3 nucleotides read TGCAGCGCCCGGAGCGGACTAGAGGGCACAGATACGCAGTATTTT.

The gene calls are TRBV12-5 and TRBJ2-1, with 12 bases lining up with TRBD1. V trimming: 7 bases; J trimming: 7 bases; junction bases outside the gene matches: 11. Germline values: CDR1 LGHNT, CDR2 FRNRAP. CDR3 size: 16 residues. The CDR3 nucleotides are TGTGCTAGTGTCATTCCGGGACAGGGGGCGAGAAATGAGCAGTTCTTC. This gives the protein CASVIPGQGARNEQFF.

This clone was observed a single time. J is TRBJ2-7 and V is TRBV7-4; D is undetermined. The V end lost 1 base, the J end lost 4 bases, and 8 bases lay between the germline ends. CDR1 SGHVT and CDR2 SQSDAQ come from the germline V gene. CDR3 length equals 13 residues. This CDR3 is CASSLEEYYEQYF. The CDR3 coding sequence is TGTGCCAGCAGCTTAGAAGAGTATTACGAGCAGTACTTC.

The chain combines TRBV28 with TRBJ2-3; a possible D gene is TRBD1 (6 bases). Trimming left V 6 bases short and J 6 bases short, with 19 bases between. The germline CDR1 and CDR2 sequences are MDHEN and SYDVKM. The CDR3 spans 15 residues. The CDR3 protein is CASRHNRDTGDTQYF. Written as DNA, the CDR3 is TGTGCCAGCAGACACAACCGGGACACAGGTGATACGCAGTATTTT.

As DNA, the CDR3 is TGTGCCAGCAGTTACTCGATGGAACATTTT. Amino acid sequence: CASSYSMEHF. The V and J genes are TRBV6-5 and TRBJ1-5; D remains ambiguous. Trimming removed 0 bases from V and 16 bases from J, with 7 bases in between. Germline V gives CDR1 MNHEY, CDR2 SVGAGI. CDR3 size: 10 residues.

The chain combines TRBV6-5 with TRBJ2-1; the match to TRBD1 covers 7 bases. CDR3 length equals 15 residues. Germline lookup yields CDR1 MNHEY and CDR2 SVGAGI. V trimming: 6 bases; J trimming: 0 bases; junction bases outside the gene matches: 5. In nucleotides, the CDR3 is TGTGCCAGCAGCTCGGGACAGAACTCCTACAATGAGCAGTTCTTC. Residues: CASSSGQNSYNEQFF.